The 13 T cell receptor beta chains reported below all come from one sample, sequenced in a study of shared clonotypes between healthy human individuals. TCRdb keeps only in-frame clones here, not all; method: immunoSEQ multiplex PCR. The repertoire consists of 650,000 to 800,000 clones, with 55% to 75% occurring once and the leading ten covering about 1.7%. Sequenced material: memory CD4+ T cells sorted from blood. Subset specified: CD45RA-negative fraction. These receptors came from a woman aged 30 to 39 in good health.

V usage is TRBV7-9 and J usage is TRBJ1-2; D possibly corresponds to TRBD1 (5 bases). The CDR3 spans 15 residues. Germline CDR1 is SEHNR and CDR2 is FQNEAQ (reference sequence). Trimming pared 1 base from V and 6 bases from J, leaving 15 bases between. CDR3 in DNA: TGTGCCAGCAGCTTAGTAGGGCAGGGCTGGGATGGCTACACCTTC. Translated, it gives CASSLVGQGWDGYTF.

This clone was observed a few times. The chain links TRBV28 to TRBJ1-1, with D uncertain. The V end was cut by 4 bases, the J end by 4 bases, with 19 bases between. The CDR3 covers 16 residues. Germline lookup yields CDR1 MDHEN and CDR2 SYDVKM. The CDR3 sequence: CASSSLFVPKGTEAFF. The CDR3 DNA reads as TGTGCCAGCAGTTCCCTGTTTGTTCCGAAGGGCACTGAAGCTTTCTTT. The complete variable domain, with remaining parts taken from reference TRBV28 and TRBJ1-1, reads DVKVTQSSRYLVKRTGEKVFLECVQDMDHENMFWYRQDPGLGLRLIYFSYDVKMKEKGDIPEGYSVSREKKERFSLILESASTNQTSMYLCASSSLFVPKGTEAFFGQGTRLTVV.

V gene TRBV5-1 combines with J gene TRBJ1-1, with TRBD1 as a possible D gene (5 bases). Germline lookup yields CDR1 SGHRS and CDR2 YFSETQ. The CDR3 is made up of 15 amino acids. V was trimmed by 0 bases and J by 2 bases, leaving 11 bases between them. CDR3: CASSLENGQNTEAFF. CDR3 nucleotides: TGCGCCAGCAGCTTGGAGAACGGACAAAACACTGAAGCTTTCTTT.

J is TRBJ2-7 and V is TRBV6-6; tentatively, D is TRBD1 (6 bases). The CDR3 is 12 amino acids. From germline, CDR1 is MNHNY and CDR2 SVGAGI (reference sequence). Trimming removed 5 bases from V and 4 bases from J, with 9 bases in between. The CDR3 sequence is CASSKQGYEQYF. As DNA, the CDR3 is TGTGCCAGCAGTAAACAGGGATACGAGCAGTACTTC.

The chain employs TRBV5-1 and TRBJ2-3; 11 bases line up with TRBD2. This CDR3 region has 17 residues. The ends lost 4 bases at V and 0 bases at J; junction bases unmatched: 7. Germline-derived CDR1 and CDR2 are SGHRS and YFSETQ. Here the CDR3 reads CASSTGTSGFSTDTQYF. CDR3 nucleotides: TGCGCCAGCAGCACCGGGACTAGCGGTTTTAGCACAGATACGCAGTATTTT.

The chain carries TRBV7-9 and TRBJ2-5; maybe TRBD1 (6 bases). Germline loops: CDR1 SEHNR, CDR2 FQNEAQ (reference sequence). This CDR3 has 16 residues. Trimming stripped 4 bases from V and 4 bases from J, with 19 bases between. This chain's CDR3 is CASSYPGTSRGETQYF. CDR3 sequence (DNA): TGTGCCAGCAGCTACCCCGGGACATCGAGGGGAGAGACCCAGTACTTC.

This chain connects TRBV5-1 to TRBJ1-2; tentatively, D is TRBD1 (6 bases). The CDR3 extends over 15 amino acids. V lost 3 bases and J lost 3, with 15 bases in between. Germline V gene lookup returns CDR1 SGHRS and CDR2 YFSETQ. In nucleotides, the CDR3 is TGCGCCAGCAGCTCTTCGGGACAAAAACACTATGGCTACACCTTC. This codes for CASSSSGQKHYGYTF.

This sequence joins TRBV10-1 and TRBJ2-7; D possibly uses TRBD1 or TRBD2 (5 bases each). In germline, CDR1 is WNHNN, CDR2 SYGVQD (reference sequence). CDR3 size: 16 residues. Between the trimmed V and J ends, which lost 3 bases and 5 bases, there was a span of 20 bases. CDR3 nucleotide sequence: TGCGCCAGCAGTGACGGACCCGAACCGGGACGGGACGAGCAGTACTTC. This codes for CASSDGPEPGRDEQYF.

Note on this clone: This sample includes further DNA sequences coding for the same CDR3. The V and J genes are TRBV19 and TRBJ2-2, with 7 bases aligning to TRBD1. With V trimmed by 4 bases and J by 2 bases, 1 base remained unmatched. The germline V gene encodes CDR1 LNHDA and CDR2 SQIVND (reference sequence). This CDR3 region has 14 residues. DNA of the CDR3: TGTGCCAGTAGTAGACAGGGTAACACCGGGGAGCTGTTTTTT. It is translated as CASSRQGNTGELFF.

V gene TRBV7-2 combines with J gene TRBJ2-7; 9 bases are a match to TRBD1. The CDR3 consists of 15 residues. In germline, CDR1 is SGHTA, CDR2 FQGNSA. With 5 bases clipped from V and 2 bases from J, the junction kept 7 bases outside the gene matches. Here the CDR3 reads CASSKTGTGPYEQYF. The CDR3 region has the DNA TGTGCCAGCAGCAAGACCGGGACAGGGCCCTACGAGCAGTACTTC.

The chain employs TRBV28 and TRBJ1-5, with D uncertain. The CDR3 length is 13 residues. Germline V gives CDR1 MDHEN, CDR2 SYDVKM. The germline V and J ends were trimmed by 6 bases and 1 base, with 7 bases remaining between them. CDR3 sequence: CASRTYSNQPQHF. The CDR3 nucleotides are TGTGCCAGCAGGACATACAGCAATCAGCCCCAGCATTTT.

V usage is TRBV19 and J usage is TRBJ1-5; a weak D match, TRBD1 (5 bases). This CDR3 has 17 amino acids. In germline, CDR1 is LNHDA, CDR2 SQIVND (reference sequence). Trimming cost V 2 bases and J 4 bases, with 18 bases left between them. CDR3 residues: CASSIYGAQTANQPQHF. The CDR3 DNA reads TGTGCCAGTAGTATATATGGGGCACAGACTGCAAATCAGCCCCAGCATTTT.

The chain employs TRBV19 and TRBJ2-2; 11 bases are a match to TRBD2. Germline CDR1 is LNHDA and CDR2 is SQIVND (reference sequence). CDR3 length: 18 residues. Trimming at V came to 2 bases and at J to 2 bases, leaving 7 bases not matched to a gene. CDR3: CASSIRTSGLPNTGELFF. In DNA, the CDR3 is TGTGCCAGTAGTATAAGGACTAGCGGGCTTCCAAACACCGGGGAGCTGTTTTTT.